The 24 T cell receptor beta chains below come from one sample, sequenced in a study of cytomegalovirus exposure and HLA in healthy donors (dated by TCRdb to the late 2010s). Libraries were built with the immunoSEQ multiplex PCR assay. For the multiplex PCR, a mixture combining 60 forward primers for TCR Vbeta segments and 13 reverse primers for TCR Jbeta segments was used. TCRdb obtained this table from immuneACCESS and retained in-frame rearrangements with V and J assigned. These tables miss some clones; where compared with another copy, unresolved V genes account for less than half of the shortfall, and the remainder is unexplained. The sample includes about 98,000 clones, with 63% observed a single time. Together, the top ten hold around 4.8% of the sample. The source material was PBMCs. These TCRs come from a human donor in good health.

The rearrangement joins TRBV6-6 to TRBJ2-7, with no clear D. Germline lookup yields CDR1 MNHNY and CDR2 SVGAGI (reference sequence). CDR3 length: 16 amino acids. V was cut by 1 base and J by 0 bases, with 13 bases left in between. The CDR3 nucleotides read TGTGCCAGCAGTTACTATGGGCAGGAAAACTCCTACGAGCAGTACTTC. This gives the protein CASSYYGQENSYEQYF.

The CDR3 protein is CASSLGMGLSEQYF. CDR3 sequence (DNA): TGTGCCAGCAGTTTGGGGATGGGACTTTCCGAGCAGTACTTC. This chain connects TRBV28 to TRBJ2-7; a possible D gene is TRBD2 (6 bases). V dropped 3 bases and J dropped 6 bases, with 15 bases sitting between them. The CDR3 has 14 amino acids. Germline V gene data show CDR1 as MDHEN and CDR2 as SYDVKM.

The CDR3 is CASSDWAGGGEAFF. Here the CDR3 DNA reads TGTGCCAGCAGTGATTGGGCAGGGGGAGGTGAAGCTTTCTTT. V gene TRBV6-1 combines with J gene TRBJ1-1, with TRBD1 identical over 7 bases. The CDR3 is 14 amino acids. With V trimmed by 3 bases and J by 7 bases, 8 bases remained unmatched. The germline V gene encodes CDR1 MNHNS and CDR2 SASEGT.

The genes are TRBV4-1 and TRBJ2-2; D perhaps matches TRBD2 (5 bases). The CDR3 is 16 amino acids. The V gene's germline CDR1 is MGHRA and CDR2 YSYEKL. The V and J ends lost 0 bases and 3 bases respectively, with 11 bases between them. CDR3 nucleotide sequence: TGCGCCAGCAGCCAAGATCTGAGACTACACACCGGGGAGCTGTTTTTT. The encoded protein is CASSQDLRLHTGELFF.

In this sample, this clone turned up a few times. V usage is TRBV13 and J usage is TRBJ2-7; possible D gene TRBD2, 7 bases. Deletions cut 5 bases from V and 4 bases from J, with 15 bases between. This CDR3 contains 14 residues. Germline assignment: CDR1 PRHDT and CDR2 FYEKMQ (reference sequence). The CDR3 DNA reads TGTGCCAGCAGCGGAAGCGGGGACAAATACGAGCAGTACTTC. It yields the protein CASSGSGDKYEQYF.

The chain uses TRBV4-1 and TRBJ2-1; 7 bases are a match to TRBD1. Germline CDR1 and CDR2: MGHRA and YSYEKL. This CDR3 is 14 amino acids long. With V trimmed by 3 bases and J by 7 bases, 6 bases remained unmatched. The CDR3 DNA sequence: TGCGCCAGCAGCCATCCGACAGGGAGTAATGAGCAGTTCTTC. Amino acid sequence: CASSHPTGSNEQFF.

The chain joins TRBV4-1 to TRBJ1-1, with TRBD1 matching 9 bases. V trimming: 0 bases; J trimming: 11 bases; junction bases outside the gene matches: 10. Germline V CDR1 and CDR2: MGHRA, YSYEKL. The CDR3 is 15 residues long. CDR3 residues: CASSQDSGTGRMAFF. CDR3 sequence (DNA): TGCGCCAGCAGCCAAGATTCCGGGACAGGGAGGATGGCTTTCTTT.

This clone was observed a few times. V is TRBV14 and J is TRBJ1-1; D unclear. Trimming removed 8 bases from V and 2 bases from J, with 12 bases in between. The CDR3 has 13 amino acids. From germline, CDR1 is SGHDN and CDR2 FVKESK. Here the CDR3 reads CASARGFNTEAFF. The CDR3 DNA sequence: TGTGCCAGCGCACGGGGATTTAACACTGAAGCTTTCTTT.

This clone was found a few times. The J gene is TRBJ1-4, the V gene TRBV7-9; D unclear. Germline V gene data show CDR1 as SEHNR and CDR2 as FQNEAQ (reference sequence). The V gene lost 2 bases and the J gene lost 7 bases, with 11 bases spanning the gap. The CDR3 consists of 14 residues. Here the CDR3 reads CASSLSGRGEKLFF. DNA for the CDR3: TGTGCCAGCAGCTTATCCGGCCGGGGTGAAAAACTGTTTTTT.

This clone was counted a few times. The genes are TRBV9 and TRBJ2-2, with TRBD2 identical over 7 bases. With V trimmed by 3 bases and J by 0 bases, 2 bases remained unmatched. The CDR3 covers 15 residues. In germline, CDR1 is SGDLS, CDR2 YYNGEE. CDR3 region: CASSGSGTNTGELFF. In DNA form, the CDR3 reads TGTGCCAGCAGCGGGAGCGGGACGAACACCGGGGAGCTGTTTTTT.

The V gene is TRBV28, the J gene TRBJ2-5; 7 bases map to TRBD1. CDR1 is MDHEN and CDR2 is SYDVKM in the germline V gene. The CDR3 loop spans 14 amino acids. J lost 5 bases, V lost 7 bases, and 10 bases had no gene match. The CDR3 region has the DNA TGTGCCAGCACTATGACAGGGAGTGGCGAGACCCAGTACTTC. Translating it yields CASTMTGSGETQYF.

The chain recombines TRBV7-6 with TRBJ2-7, with TRBD2 identical over 7 bases. This CDR3 has 15 amino acids. Germline V gene data show CDR1 as SGHVS and CDR2 as FNYEAQ. The V and J ends lost 5 bases and 6 bases, in that order; junction bases with no gene match: 13. The CDR3 is CASSPTGGRAAEQYF. The CDR3 DNA reads as TGTGCCAGCAGCCCAACCGGGGGGAGGGCAGCCGAGCAGTACTTC.

This chain uses TRBV11-2 with TRBJ2-1; D is unresolved. Trimming took 6 bases from V and 9 from J, leaving 9 bases between them. CDR3 size: 11 residues. CDR1 and CDR2 from the germline V gene are SGHAT and FQNNGV. CDR3 amino acids: CASSSGTEQFF. The CDR3 nucleotides read TGTGCCAGCAGTTCAGGCACTGAGCAGTTCTTC.

The chain links TRBV13 to TRBJ2-1; 7 bases line up with TRBD1. The CDR3 totals 16 residues. The junction had 9 bases not matched to a gene; V was cut back by 5 bases and J by 2 bases. CDR1 and CDR2 from the germline V gene are PRHDT and FYEKMQ (reference sequence). The CDR3 is CASSDRARVAYNEQFF. The CDR3 DNA reads TGTGCCAGCAGCGACAGGGCCAGGGTGGCCTACAATGAGCAGTTCTTC.

CDR3 sequence: CASSQEEALYEQYF. The CDR3 DNA follows: TGTGCCAGCAGCCAAGAAGAGGCCCTCTACGAGCAGTACTTC. This chain uses TRBV4-2 with TRBJ2-7; D call uncertain. This CDR3 has 14 residues. V was cut by 0 bases and J by 3 bases, with 9 bases left in between. Germline lookup yields CDR1 LGHNA and CDR2 YNFKEQ.

This clone was counted a few times. The chain recombines TRBV5-1 with TRBJ2-1, with 7 bases fitting TRBD2. CDR1 and CDR2 from the germline V gene are SGHRS and YFSETQ. V gave up 4 bases and J gave up 0 bases; unmatched junction bases: 10. This CDR3 is 17 amino acids long. CDR3 bases: TGCGCCAGCAGCCCCAGACTAGCCCCGAGCTCCTACAATGAGCAGTTCTTC. Its protein product is CASSPRLAPSSYNEQFF. The entire variable domain, with the rest obtained from reference TRBV5-1 and TRBJ2-1, is as follows: KAGVTQTPRYLIKTRGQQVTLSCSPISGHRSVSWYQQTPGQGLQFLFEYFSETQRNKGNFPGRFSGRQFSNSRSEMNVSTLELGDSALYLCASSPRLAPSSYNEQFFGPGTRLTVL.

This clone appeared once. This chain links TRBV4-1 with TRBJ2-7, with TRBD2 identical over 8 bases. With V trimmed by 2 bases and J by 0 bases, 3 bases remained unmatched. The CDR3 covers 15 residues. Germline CDR1 and CDR2: MGHRA and YSYEKL. DNA of the CDR3: TGCGCCAGCAGCCAACCCACTAGCGGCTCCTACGAGCAGTACTTC. Translated, it gives CASSQPTSGSYEQYF.

A word on this clone: Distinct nucleotide sequences in the sample also encode this CDR3. This chain joins TRBV7-2 and TRBJ2-7, with D possibly matching TRBD2 (6 bases). V was pared by 3 bases and J by 3 bases, with 9 bases between. The length of the CDR3 is 13 residues. Looked up from germline, CDR1 is SGHTA and CDR2 is FQGNSA. This CDR3 is CASSFGGSYEQYF. The CDR3, as DNA: TGTGCCAGCAGCTTCGGGGGAAGCTACGAGCAGTACTTC.

This clone showed up just a few times. V gene TRBV19 combines with J gene TRBJ1-2; a possible D gene is TRBD1 (5 bases). Germline V gene sequence: CDR1 LNHDA, CDR2 SQIVND (reference sequence). This CDR3 has 15 residues. Trimming took 5 bases from V and 4 from J, leaving 17 bases between them. The CDR3 region is CASSPDWGLLYGYTF. CDR3 nucleotides: TGTGCCAGTAGTCCCGACTGGGGCTTGCTCTATGGCTACACCTTC.

The genes are TRBV7-2 and TRBJ2-4, with a possible D match to TRBD2 (7 bases). The CDR3 runs 15 residues. V lost 2 bases and J 3 bases, leaving 11 bases between the germline ends. Germline-derived CDR1 and CDR2 are SGHTA and FQGNSA. CDR3 protein: CASSLSGGSKNIQYF. CDR3 DNA sequence: TGTGCCAGCAGCTTATCGGGGGGCAGCAAAAACATTCAGTACTTC.

This chain connects TRBV10-3 to TRBJ2-5, with D hard to call. This CDR3 contains 14 residues. Germline assignment: CDR1 ENHRY and CDR2 SYGVKD. Trimming took 2 bases from V and 0 from J, leaving 7 bases between them. The CDR3 sequence is CAISETANQETQYF. Written as DNA, the CDR3 is TGTGCCATCAGTGAGACAGCAAACCAAGAGACCCAGTACTTC.

The CDR3 bases are TGTGCCAGCAGTTTCAAACAGGGAAGGGGTCAACACACTGAAGCTTTCTTT. Translation gives CASSFKQGRGQHTEAFF. The chain has TRBV27 and TRBJ1-1; a possible D gene is TRBD1 (6 bases). The V end was cut by 3 bases, the J end by 3 bases, with 20 bases between. The CDR3 loop spans 17 amino acids. Germline V gene lookup returns CDR1 MNHEY and CDR2 SMNVEV (reference sequence).

V usage is TRBV6-1 and J usage is TRBJ2-7; TRBD2 aligns across 15 bases. CDR1 and CDR2 (germline): MNHNS, SASEGT. The CDR3 consists of 18 residues. Trimming cost V 3 bases and J 1 base; bases outside gene matches: 7. The CDR3 nucleotides read TGTGCCAGCAGTGAGCTCCCGGGACTAGCGGGAGGTTCCTACGAGCAGTACTTC. This gives the protein CASSELPGLAGGSYEQYF.

About this clone: The CDR3 end shows no conserved phenylalanine or tryptophan, and so a read error is likely. This chain joins TRBV5-1 and TRBJ1-3; no clear D gene. The CDR3 length is 15 residues. The V end was cut by 5 bases, the J end by 1 base, with 13 bases between. Germline lookup yields CDR1 SGHRS and CDR2 YFSETQ. The CDR3 here is CASRSTAGSGNTIYS. In DNA form, the CDR3 reads TGCGCCAGCAGATCTACGGCGGGATCTGGAAACACCATATATTCT.